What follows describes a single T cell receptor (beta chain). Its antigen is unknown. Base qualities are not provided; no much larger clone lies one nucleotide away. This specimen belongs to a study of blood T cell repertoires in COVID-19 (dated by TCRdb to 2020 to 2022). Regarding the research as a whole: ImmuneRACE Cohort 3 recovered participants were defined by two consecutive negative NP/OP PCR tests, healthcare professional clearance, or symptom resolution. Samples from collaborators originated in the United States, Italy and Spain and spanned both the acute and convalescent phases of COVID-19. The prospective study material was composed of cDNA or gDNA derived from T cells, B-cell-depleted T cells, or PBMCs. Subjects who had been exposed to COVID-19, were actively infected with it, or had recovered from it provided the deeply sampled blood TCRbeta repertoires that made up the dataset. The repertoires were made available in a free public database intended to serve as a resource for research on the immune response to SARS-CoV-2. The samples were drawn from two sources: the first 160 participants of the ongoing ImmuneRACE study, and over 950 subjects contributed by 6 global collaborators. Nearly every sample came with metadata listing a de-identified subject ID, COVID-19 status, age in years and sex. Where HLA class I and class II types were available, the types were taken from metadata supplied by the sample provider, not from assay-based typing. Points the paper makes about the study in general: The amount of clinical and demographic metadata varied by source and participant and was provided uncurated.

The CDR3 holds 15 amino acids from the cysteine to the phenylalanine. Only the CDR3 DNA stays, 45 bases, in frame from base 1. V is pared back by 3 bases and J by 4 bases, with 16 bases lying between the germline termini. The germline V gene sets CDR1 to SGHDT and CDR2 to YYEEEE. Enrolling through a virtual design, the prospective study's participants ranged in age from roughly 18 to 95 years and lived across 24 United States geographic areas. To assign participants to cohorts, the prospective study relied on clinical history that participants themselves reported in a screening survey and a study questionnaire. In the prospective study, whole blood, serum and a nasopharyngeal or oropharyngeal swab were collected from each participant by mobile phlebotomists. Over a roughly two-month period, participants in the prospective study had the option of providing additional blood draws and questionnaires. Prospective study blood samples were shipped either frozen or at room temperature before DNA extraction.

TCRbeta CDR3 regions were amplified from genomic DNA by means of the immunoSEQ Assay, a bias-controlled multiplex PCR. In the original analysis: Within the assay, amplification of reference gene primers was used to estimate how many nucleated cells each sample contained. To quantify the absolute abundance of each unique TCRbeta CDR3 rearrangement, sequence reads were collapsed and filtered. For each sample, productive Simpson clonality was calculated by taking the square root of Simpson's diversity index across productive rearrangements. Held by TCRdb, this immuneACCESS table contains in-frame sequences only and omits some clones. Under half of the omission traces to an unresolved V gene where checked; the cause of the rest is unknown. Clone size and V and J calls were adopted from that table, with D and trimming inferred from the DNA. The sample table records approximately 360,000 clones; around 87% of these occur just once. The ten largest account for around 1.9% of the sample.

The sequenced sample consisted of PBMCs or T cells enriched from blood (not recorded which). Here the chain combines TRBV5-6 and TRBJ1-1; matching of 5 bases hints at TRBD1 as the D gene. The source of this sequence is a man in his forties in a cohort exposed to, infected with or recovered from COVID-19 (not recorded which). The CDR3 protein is CASSSITGWGTEAFF. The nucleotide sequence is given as TGTGCCAGCAGCTCGATCACAGGCTGGGGCACTGAAGCTTTCTTT.